The following is a T cell receptor (beta chain) sequence with its context. This entry comes from a study of cytomegalovirus exposure and HLA in healthy donors. The PCR made use of 60 Vbeta and 13 Jbeta primers. Assay: immunoSEQ multiplex PCR; the TCRdb copy retains only in-frame clones and omits some. The sample includes some 120,000 clones, around 79% of them seen just once. Germline CDR1 reads SGHVS; CDR2 reads FQNEAQ. This CDR3 spans 14 amino acids. V dropped 9 bases and J dropped 2; count of bases not matched to a gene: 8. The TCR was taken from a woman in her late teens or twenties in good health and CMV-seronegative. The chain is built from TRBV7-8 and TRBJ1-2; TRBD1 matches 8 bases. Sequencing input: PBMCs. The CDR3, as DNA: TGTGCCAGTGCGCAGGGGGCAGGAAACTATGGCTACACCTTC. This sequence encodes CASAQGAGNYGYTF.